This T cell receptor (beta chain) appears in the sequencing data of a study of T cell repertoires in cytomegalovirus infection. Germline values: CDR1 SGHTA, CDR2 FQGNSA. Between the trimmed V and J ends, which lost 2 bases and 3 bases, there was a span of 16 bases. This CDR3 comprises 17 residues. On this clonotype itself: Antigen specificity is unknown.

MiXCR, applied by TCRdb to the reads, yields one record per CDR3 protein. In the table there are around 540,000 distinct CDR3 sequences, more than 30% of which are singletons. The sequence was collected from a human donor in good health (CMV status not recorded). Some clones in this sample may be carry-over from other donors' samples. The sample consisted of cultured PBMCs, taken from culture after CMV antigen stimulation. The chain uses TRBV7-2 and TRBJ2-2; weak D call: TRBD2 (5 bases). In DNA form, the CDR3 reads TGTGCCAGCAGCTTAAGGACTCAAAGGTTACACACCGGGGAGCTGTTTTTT. As protein: CASSLRTQRLHTGELFF.